This TCR beta chain was recovered during a study of radiotherapy plus CTLA-4 blockade in lung cancer. At the level of the study: Objective response was observed in around a sixth of patients, and disease control in around 31%. Findings and limits, study-wide: In blood, after radiotherapy plus ipilimumab, tumor-derived TCR clones expanded. Among reported predictors of response, early blood T cell clone dynamics with interferon-beta performed best.

Germline CDR1 is MNHEY and CDR2 is SVGAGI. This CDR3 region has 12 residues. V lost 3 bases and J lost 6, with 8 bases in between. Regarding this clone: The antigen is undetermined.

Measured with immunoSEQ multiplex PCR; TCRdb has only the in-frame clones, and not every one. Altogether roughly 71,000 clones are present, roughly 75% being singletons, with the ten largest covering 7% to 8.5%. The sequence came from a human donor with non-small cell lung cancer who had a complete response to radiotherapy plus ipilimumab. Sequenced here: peripheral blood, sampled from a patient treated with radiotherapy plus ipilimumab. The chain links TRBV6-5 to TRBJ1-2; a possible D gene is TRBD1 (5 bases). The CDR3 loop reads CASSYTGDGYTF. For the CDR3, the DNA is TGTGCCAGCAGTTATACAGGCGATGGCTACACCTTC.